Below, 21 T cell receptor beta chains from the same sample are listed, as sequenced in a study of CD8+ T cells in alopecia areata. Sequencing used cDNA as its template, made by extracting RNA and reverse transcribing it. The assay was immunoSEQ multiplex PCR, and TCRdb's table has in-frame clones only and misses some. In the table there are about 140,000 clones, 45% to 60% of which are singletons. Sequenced input: CD4+ T cells sorted from blood. These receptors were taken from a human donor in good health.

This chain joins TRBV15 and TRBJ1-5; 7 nucleotides match TRBD1. The V and J ends lost 0 bases and 4 bases, in that order; junction bases with no gene match: 3. The CDR3 sequence is 15 residues long. Germline-derived CDR1 and CDR2 are LNHNV and YYDKDF (reference sequence). CDR3 in DNA: TGTGCCACCAGCAGAGATCGGACAGGAAATCAGCCCCAGCATTTT. Amino acid sequence: CATSRDRTGNQPQHF.

The chain couples TRBV5-4 to TRBJ2-1; 14 bases agree with TRBD2. The germline V gene has CDR1 SGHNT and CDR2 YYREEE (reference sequence). Germline trimming cut 4 bases from V and 9 bases from J; bases unmatched to any gene: 9. The CDR3 sequence is 16 residues long. CDR3 in amino acids: CASSGGLAGVGGEQFF. The CDR3 DNA follows: TGTGCCAGCAGCGGGGGACTAGCGGGAGTGGGTGGTGAGCAGTTCTTC.

Remarks on this clone: At one end, the junction sequence differs from germline, possibly due to a read error. The chain employs TRBV7-7 and TRBJ2-5, with D possibly matching TRBD2 (7 bases). The CDR3 contains 15 residues. Germline loops: CDR1 SSHAT, CDR2 FNYEAQ (reference sequence). Written as DNA, the CDR3 is TGTGCTAGCAGCGCCCAATGGGGGGGCAGTGAGACCCAGTACTTC. Translating it yields CASSAQWGGSETQYF.

The table lists this clone with a few counts. CDR3 amino acids: CSVGGLAGGATYEQYF. The CDR3, as DNA: TGCAGCGTTGGAGGACTAGCGGGAGGAGCAACCTACGAGCAGTACTTC. This chain uses TRBV29-1 with TRBJ2-7; 14 bases are a match to TRBD2. V lost 4 bases and J lost 2; bases outside the gene matches: 7. Germline V lookup: CDR1 SQVTM, CDR2 ANQGSEA. CDR3 size: 16 residues.

This chain joins TRBV2 and TRBJ1-4; a possible D gene is TRBD1 (5 bases). CDR1 SNHLY and CDR2 FYNNEI come from the germline V gene. Trimming removed 10 bases from V and 5 bases from J, with 14 bases in between. The CDR3 is 13 amino acids. The CDR3, as DNA: TGTGCCACCCAGAGGGGCTCGAATGAAAAACTGTTTTTT. Residues: CATQRGSNEKLFF.

The chain carries TRBV5-1 and TRBJ2-2; weak D call: TRBD2 (5 bases). Trimming left V 4 bases short and J 5 bases short, with 6 bases between. The CDR3 runs 12 residues. From germline, CDR1 is SGHRS and CDR2 YFSETQ. The CDR3 sequence is CASSRDTGELFF. The CDR3, as DNA: TGCGCCAGCAGCCGGGATACCGGGGAGCTGTTTTTT.

V is TRBV23-1 and J is TRBJ1-5, with 8 bases matching TRBD1. TRBV23-1 is marked as an open reading frame, function uncertain. With 10 bases clipped from V and 5 bases from J, the junction kept 7 bases outside the gene matches. There are 13 residues in the CDR3. CDR3 in DNA: TGCGCCACCGCGACAGGGGTGGATCAGCCCCAGCATTTT. This codes for CATATGVDQPQHF.

There are a few counts of this clone. The chain couples TRBV7-9 to TRBJ2-7, with 8 bases identical to TRBD1. Germline V gene data show CDR1 as SEHNR and CDR2 as FQNEAQ (reference sequence). Trimming cost V 0 bases and J 4 bases; bases outside gene matches: 5. There are 15 residues in the CDR3. The CDR3 loop is CASSLAGTGVYEQYF. CDR3 DNA sequence: TGTGCCAGCAGCTTAGCAGGGACAGGAGTATACGAGCAGTACTTC.

The chain has TRBV29-1 and TRBJ2-7; 11 bases fit TRBD1. V gave up 6 bases and J gave up 4 bases; unmatched junction bases: 8. The CDR3 spans 14 residues. Per germline, CDR1 SQVTM and CDR2 ANQGSEA. The CDR3 loop reads CSVEGQGVRYEQYF. CDR3 DNA: TGCAGCGTGGAGGGACAGGGGGTTAGATACGAGCAGTACTTC.

This clone showed up just a few times. The chain has TRBV11-1 and TRBJ2-3; the D gene is possibly TRBD2 (5 bases). With 2 bases removed from V and 3 bases from J, the gap between germline ends came to 15 bases. From germline, CDR1 is SGHAT and CDR2 FQDESV (reference sequence). This CDR3 region has 16 residues. The CDR3 here is CASSLWKGAFTDTQYF. The CDR3 bases are TGTGCCAGCAGCTTATGGAAGGGAGCATTTACAGATACGCAGTATTTT.

The V call is TRBV29-1, the J call TRBJ2-3, with 10 nucleotides matching TRBD1. Trimming at V came to 4 bases and at J to 11 bases, leaving 9 bases not matched to a gene. Germline CDR1 and CDR2: SQVTM and ANQGSEA. The CDR3 contains 13 residues. The CDR3 DNA follows: TGCAGCGTTGTCGCGGGACAGGGGTTGGTGCAGTATTTT. It encodes CSVVAGQGLVQYF.

This clone was seen more than once but under ten times. The CDR3 bases are TGTGCCAGCGGATGGAACACTGAAGCTTTCTTT. Translating it yields CASGWNTEAFF. V gene TRBV19 combines with J gene TRBJ1-1; no clear D gene. The germline V gene has CDR1 LNHDA and CDR2 SQIVND (reference sequence). V lost 9 bases and J lost 1, with 6 bases in between. The CDR3 extends over 11 amino acids. Drawing the rest from reference TRBV19 and TRBJ1-1, the complete variable domain is DGGITQSPKYLFRKEGQNVTLSCEQNLNHDAMYWYRQDPGQGLRLIYYSQIVNDFQKGDIAEGYSVSREKKESFPLTVTSAQKNPTAFYLCASGWNTEAFFGQGTRLTVV.

This chain connects TRBV15 to TRBJ2-7; 10 bases fit TRBD2. Germline lookup yields CDR1 LNHNV and CDR2 YYDKDF (reference sequence). With 2 bases clipped from V and 2 bases from J, the junction kept 6 bases outside the gene matches. CDR3 size: 16 residues. CDR3 sequence: CATSRHSSGSPYEQYF. DNA for the CDR3: TGTGCCACCAGCAGACATTCTAGCGGGAGCCCCTACGAGCAGTACTTC. Combining the CDR3 with reference TRBV15 and TRBJ2-7 gives the whole variable domain DAMVIQNPRYQVTQFGKPVTLSCSQTLNHNVMYWYQQKSSQAPKLLFHYYDKDFNNEADTPDNFQSRRPNTSFCFLDIRSPGLGDTAMYLCATSRHSSGSPYEQYFGPGTRLTVT.

This chain joins TRBV7-2 and TRBJ2-4, with D perhaps matching TRBD2 (5 bases). Germline CDR1 reads SGHTA; CDR2 reads FQGNSA. This CDR3 has 17 amino acids. V shed 3 bases and J shed 0 bases, with 15 bases lying between them. The CDR3 sequence: CASSFRTAREAKNIQYF. The CDR3 region has the DNA TGTGCCAGCAGCTTCCGGACTGCTCGGGAAGCCAAAAACATTCAGTACTTC.

The J gene is TRBJ2-1, the V gene TRBV5-1, with 9 bases that match TRBD2. Trimming at V came to 1 base and at J to 2 bases, leaving 4 bases not matched to a gene. Germline loops: CDR1 SGHRS, CDR2 YFSETQ. The CDR3 length is 16 residues. CDR3 region: CASSLLGGGAYNEQFF. The DNA of the CDR3 is TGCGCCAGCAGCTTGCTGGGCGGGGGGGCCTACAATGAGCAGTTCTTC.

In DNA, the CDR3 is TGCAGCGTTCGCAGTCCACAGGGTAGTGGGGCCAACGTCCTGACTTTC. Translated: CSVRSPQGSGANVLTF. The rearrangement links TRBV29-1 to TRBJ2-6; maybe TRBD1 (6 bases). Germline CDR1 SQVTM, CDR2 ANQGSEA. V was clipped by 5 bases and J by 3 bases, with 17 bases between them. The CDR3 extends over 16 amino acids.

The chain recombines TRBV28 with TRBJ2-5; D tentatively fits TRBD1 or TRBD2 (5 bases each). The CDR3 runs 16 residues. Looked up from germline, CDR1 is MDHEN and CDR2 is SYDVKM. Trimming cost V 3 bases and J 5 bases, with 19 bases left between them. CDR3 residues: CASSLIGAGPDETQYF. In DNA, the CDR3 is TGTGCCAGCAGTTTGATCGGGGCCGGGCCCGACGAGACCCAGTACTTC.

V usage is TRBV29-1 and J usage is TRBJ2-1, with unresolved D. The germline V and J ends were trimmed by 7 bases and 9 bases, with 10 bases remaining between them. The CDR3 has 10 amino acids. Germline CDR1 is SQVTM and CDR2 is ANQGSEA. CDR3 protein: CSGAEVEQFF. The CDR3 DNA is TGCAGCGGAGCCGAGGTTGAGCAGTTCTTC.

This clone has more than one count but fewer than ten. The chain combines TRBV6-6 with TRBJ1-2; D remains unclear. V lost 5 bases and J 4 bases, leaving 20 bases between the germline ends. There are 16 residues in the CDR3. The germline V gene has CDR1 MNHNY and CDR2 SVGAGI (reference sequence). The CDR3 DNA sequence: TGTGCCAGCAGTACCCAGGACGTAGGTTACTTCTATGGCTACACCTTC. Translated: CASSTQDVGYFYGYTF.

The rearrangement links TRBV25-1 to TRBJ1-5, with 11 positions matching TRBD1. Per the germline V gene, CDR1 is MGHDK and CDR2 is SYGVNS. V shed 4 bases, J shed 2 bases, and the junction held 10 bases outside the gene matches. This CDR3 is 18 amino acids long. Here the CDR3 reads CASSGTGTGGWGNQPQHF. The CDR3, as DNA: TGTGCCAGCAGTGGAACCGGGACAGGGGGTTGGGGCAATCAGCCCCAGCATTTT.

This sequence joins TRBV18 and TRBJ2-1; TRBD2 is a possible D gene (6 bases). Trimming took 1 base from V and 8 from J, leaving 12 bases between them. Germline CDR1 reads KGHSH; CDR2 reads LQKENI. The CDR3 is 14 residues long. CDR3 nucleotides: TGTGCCAGCTCACCACGGGCTCAGCGGGATGAGCAGTTCTTC. Protein product: CASSPRAQRDEQFF.